The 21 T cell receptor beta chains listed next were all sequenced from one sample in a study of blood T cell repertoires in COVID-19. TCRdb keeps only in-frame clones here, not all; method: immunoSEQ multiplex PCR. The sample shows 30,000 to 40,000 clones, more than 70% of them seen only once. The sequenced sample was peripheral blood. These receptors came from a human donor in a cohort sampled during active COVID-19.

In nucleotides, the CDR3 is TGTGCCAGCAGTTCCCCCTTTTGGCCCTACGAGCAGTACTTC. Translation gives CASSSPFWPYEQYF. The gene calls are TRBV27 and TRBJ2-7; the D is unclear. The germline CDR1 and CDR2 sequences are MNHEY and SMNVEV (reference sequence). The germline V and J ends were trimmed by 4 bases and 2 bases, with 12 bases remaining between them. CDR3 length: 14 amino acids.

The CDR3 coding sequence is TGCGCCAGCAGCAGGGACAGGGGATCCGAGCAGTACTTC. Translated, it gives CASSRDRGSEQYF. The V call is TRBV5-1, the J call TRBJ2-7; 10 bases align to TRBD1. Per the germline V gene, CDR1 is SGHRS and CDR2 is YFSETQ. The CDR3 loop spans 13 amino acids. With V trimmed by 4 bases and J by 6 bases, 4 bases remained unmatched.

This chain joins TRBV18 and TRBJ2-2, with D unclear. CDR1 and CDR2 (germline): KGHSH, LQKENI. Between the trimmed V and J ends, which lost 2 bases and 0 bases, there was a span of 16 bases. The CDR3 sequence is 18 residues long. CDR3 residues: CASSPSSFMLANTGELFF. The CDR3 DNA reads as TGTGCCAGCTCACCATCATCCTTTATGCTAGCGAACACCGGGGAGCTGTTTTTT. The entire variable domain, with the rest obtained from reference TRBV18 and TRBJ2-2, is as follows: NAGVMQNPRHLVRRRGQEARLRCSPMKGHSHVYWYRQLPEEGLKFMVYLQKENIIDESGMPKERFSAEFPKEGPSILRIQQVVRGDSAAYFCASSPSSFMLANTGELFFGEGSRLTVL.

The V call is TRBV5-8, the J call TRBJ2-3; 9 bases align to TRBD2. The CDR3 totals 14 residues. Trimming took 4 bases from V and 5 from J; bases not matched to a gene: 5. CDR1 SGHTS and CDR2 YDEGEE come from the germline V gene. The CDR3 spells CASSPRAGGDTQYF. In DNA, the CDR3 is TGTGCCAGCAGCCCACGAGCGGGGGGAGATACGCAGTATTTT. Together with reference TRBV5-8 and TRBJ2-3, the CDR3 gives the full variable domain: EAGVTQSPTHLIKTRGQQATLRCSPISGHTSVYWYQQALGLGLQFLLWYDEGEERNRGNFPPRFSGRQFPNYSSELNVNALELEDSALYLCASSPRAGGDTQYFGPGTRLTVL.

This chain uses TRBV19 with TRBJ1-2; perhaps TRBD1 as D (6 bases). The V and J ends lost 4 bases and 3 bases respectively, with 18 bases between them. The CDR3 totals 16 residues. Per the germline V gene, CDR1 is LNHDA and CDR2 is SQIVND (reference sequence). Here the CDR3 reads CASSTNKGDTDYGYTF. The CDR3 DNA sequence: TGTGCCAGTAGTACCAATAAGGGGGACACCGACTATGGCTACACCTTC.

This chain links TRBV2 with TRBJ1-2, with TRBD1 matching 8 bases. V lost 6 bases and J lost 8; bases outside the gene matches: 2. This CDR3 contains 11 residues. The germline V gene has CDR1 SNHLY and CDR2 FYNNEI. This CDR3 reads CASRDRVGYTF. CDR3 nucleotide sequence: TGTGCCAGCAGGGACAGGGTCGGCTACACCTTC.

The genes are TRBV5-1 and TRBJ2-5, with D possibly TRBD2 on 6 matching bases. Trimming took 4 bases from V and 0 from J, leaving 13 bases between them. The CDR3 contains 15 residues. Looked up from germline, CDR1 is SGHRS and CDR2 is YFSETQ. The CDR3, as DNA: TGCGCCAGCAGCCCAGGACTACCAGACCAAGAGACCCAGTACTTC. Translating gives CASSPGLPDQETQYF.

The V and J genes are TRBV3-1 (or the pseudogene TRBV3-2) and TRBJ1-2; no reliable D call. The germline V and J ends were trimmed by 1 base and 4 bases, with 10 bases remaining between them. The germline V gene encodes CDR1 LGHDT and CDR2 YNNKEL (reference sequence). CDR3 size: 14 residues. The CDR3 region is CASSQATEAYGYTF. Written as DNA, the CDR3 is TGTGCCAGCAGCCAAGCGACGGAGGCCTATGGCTACACCTTC.

J is TRBJ2-2 and V is TRBV5-4; TRBD1 aligns across 9 bases. Looked up from germline, CDR1 is SGHNT and CDR2 is YYREEE (reference sequence). Trimming removed 3 bases from V and 5 bases from J; junction bases left unmatched: 2. The CDR3 is 14 amino acids. CDR3 sequence: CASSWDRATGELFF. The CDR3 nucleotides read TGTGCCAGCAGCTGGGACAGGGCGACCGGGGAGCTGTTTTTT.

This chain links TRBV18 with TRBJ2-3, with D possibly matching TRBD2 (5 bases). CDR1 and CDR2 (germline): KGHSH, LQKENI. The CDR3 has 15 residues. Trimming pared 8 bases from V and 0 bases from J, leaving 15 bases between. The CDR3 region is CASKATRTSTDTQYF. CDR3 bases: TGTGCCAGCAAAGCTACACGGACTAGCACAGATACGCAGTATTTT. Combining the CDR3 with reference TRBV18 and TRBJ2-3 gives the whole variable domain NAGVMQNPRHLVRRRGQEARLRCSPMKGHSHVYWYRQLPEEGLKFMVYLQKENIIDESGMPKERFSAEFPKEGPSILRIQQVVRGDSAAYFCASKATRTSTDTQYFGPGTRLTVL.

The chain employs TRBV19 and TRBJ1-1, with D possibly matching TRBD1 (5 bases). Germline values: CDR1 LNHDA, CDR2 SQIVND (reference sequence). CDR3 size: 12 residues. V shed 5 bases and J shed 9 bases, with 13 bases lying between them. The CDR3 DNA reads as TGTGCCAGTAGTCAAGGGGCTTTGAAAGCTTTCTTT. This gives the protein CASSQGALKAFF.

V and J are TRBV28 and TRBJ2-6; D perhaps matches TRBD2 (6 bases). The CDR3 has 16 residues. The V end lost 6 bases, the J end lost 3 bases, and 15 bases lay between the germline ends. Germline V gene lookup returns CDR1 MDHEN and CDR2 SYDVKM. The CDR3 protein is CASSSPRRGGANVLTF. In nucleotides, the CDR3 is TGTGCCAGCAGCTCCCCTCGGCGGGGTGGGGCCAACGTCCTGACTTTC. The variable domain in full, with the rest retrieved from reference TRBV28 and TRBJ2-6, is DVKVTQSSRYLVKRTGEKVFLECVQDMDHENMFWYRQDPGLGLRLIYFSYDVKMKEKGDIPEGYSVSREKKERFSLILESASTNQTSMYLCASSSPRRGGANVLTFGAGSRLTVL.

The V call is TRBV5-1, the J call TRBJ1-1; D call uncertain. V was shortened by 0 bases and J by 1 base, with 7 bases between the two germline ends. This CDR3 region has 14 residues. CDR1 is SGHRS and CDR2 is YFSETQ in the germline V gene. The CDR3 sequence: CASSLGAGNTEAFF. The CDR3 nucleotides are TGCGCCAGCAGCTTGGGGGCAGGGAACACTGAAGCTTTCTTT.

V is TRBV11-2 and J is TRBJ2-1, with D tentatively TRBD2 (6 bases). The V gene lost 4 bases and the J gene lost 3 bases, with 16 bases spanning the gap. The germline gives CDR1 SGHAT, CDR2 FQNNGV. The CDR3 runs 16 residues. CDR3 sequence reads: CASSSKAGGDYNEQFF. In DNA form, the CDR3 reads TGTGCCAGCAGCTCCAAGGCGGGCGGGGACTACAATGAGCAGTTCTTC.

This sequence joins TRBV10-1 and TRBJ1-2; a possible D gene is TRBD1 (6 bases). V was clipped by 5 bases and J by 5 bases, with 12 bases between them. Germline CDR1 reads WNHNN; CDR2 reads SYGVQD (reference sequence). The CDR3 contains 13 residues. Here the CDR3 DNA reads TGCGCCAGCAGTCAGGGGCGAGAATATGGCTACACCTTC. This gives the protein CASSQGREYGYTF.

The CDR3 spells CASSQNGGVTDTQYF. CDR3 in DNA: TGTGCCAGCAGCCAAAACGGGGGGGTTACAGATACGCAGTATTTT. The chain combines TRBV5-6 with TRBJ2-3; TRBD2 matches 8 bases. J gave up 3 bases and V 4 bases, and 7 bases lay outside the gene matches. There are 15 residues in the CDR3. Germline-derived CDR1 and CDR2 are SGHDT and YYEEEE.

The V and J genes are TRBV29-1 and TRBJ2-7, with TRBD1 identical over 9 bases. With 7 bases clipped from V and 4 bases from J, the junction kept 11 bases outside the gene matches. This CDR3 spans 14 amino acids. In germline, CDR1 is SQVTM, CDR2 ANQGSEA. The CDR3 is CSALLVGQGYEQYF. CDR3 bases: TGCAGCGCTCTACTTGTCGGACAGGGGTACGAGCAGTACTTC.

The chain couples TRBV27 to TRBJ1-4; 8 nucleotides line up with TRBD1. This CDR3 region has 16 residues. Germline V gives CDR1 MNHEY, CDR2 SMNVEV (reference sequence). V gave up 6 bases and J gave up 5 bases; unmatched junction bases: 11. CDR3 nucleotide sequence: TGTGCCAGCAGGCCTCGGGCAGGGGGCCTAAATGAAAAACTGTTTTTT. This codes for CASRPRAGGLNEKLFF.

The gene calls are TRBV28 and TRBJ1-4; TRBD1 agrees at 7 bases. Trimming removed 5 bases from V and 0 bases from J; junction bases left unmatched: 6. Per germline, CDR1 MDHEN and CDR2 SYDVKM. The CDR3 contains 16 residues. CDR3 in DNA: TGTGCCAGCAGTCTGACAGGGACAGCAACTAATGAAAAACTGTTTTTT. It codes for CASSLTGTATNEKLFF.

As DNA, the CDR3 is TGTGCCATCAGTTCTTCTAGCGGGGGACGGGAGACCCAGTACTTC. Amino acids: CAISSSSGGRETQYF. The chain carries TRBV10-3 and TRBJ2-5; TRBD2 aligns across 10 bases. Trimming removed 5 bases from V and 5 bases from J; junction bases left unmatched: 8. Germline loops: CDR1 ENHRY, CDR2 SYGVKD. The CDR3 is made up of 15 amino acids.

The J gene is TRBJ2-2, the V gene TRBV5-1; D not certain. V dropped 0 bases and J dropped 1 base, with 7 bases sitting between them. This CDR3 is 15 amino acids long. Germline V gene data show CDR1 as SGHRS and CDR2 as YFSETQ. The CDR3 is CASSLGHMNTGELFF. The CDR3 DNA follows: TGCGCCAGCAGCTTGGGACACATGAACACCGGGGAGCTGTTTTTT.